The entry that follows covers one T cell receptor beta chain sequence. The count of this clone is one. Its antigen remains undetermined. No base quality information exists; no much larger clone differs at one position. This entry belongs to a study of T cell responses to AZD1222 COVID-19 vaccine (dated by TCRdb to 2020 to 2023). Regarding the complete study: Because spike-specific TCR depth and breadth did not differ between the two schedules, AZD1222 recipients who got a second dose at roughly 4 weeks were pooled with those who got a second dose at roughly 12 weeks. A total of approximately 240 trial participants underwent TCR sequencing, of whom 200 to 220 received two doses of AZD1222 and about 26 received two doses of the MenACWY control vaccine. Trial participants were enrolled by age into 18-55, 56-69 and 70-plus year subgroups, with 148, 28 and 57 TCR-sequenced participants respectively. The full study reports these points: After two AZD1222 doses, both the breadth and the depth of spike-specific TCRs were significantly higher than at day 0 and than in MenACWY recipients. Conclusions about previously exposed vaccinees were limited because only a handful of AZD1222 recipients were SARS-CoV-2 seropositive at baseline. Because no day 14 peak-response samples were available, repertoires were characterized only after the peak T cell response. Reportedly, almost half of the unique spike-specific TCRs recognized epitopes lying outside the regions that are mutated in the B.1.351 and B.1.1.7 variants. In the small 56-69-year group, the increase in depth fell short of significance, most likely because of low power. The whole spike protein was spanned by vaccine-associated CD4 TCRs, and dominant responses were seen in regions 160-218 and 743-854. Participants were mostly white British and included more females than males, and it was suggested by the authors that clonal diversity may have been underestimated.

The CDR3 regions of human TCRbeta chains were analyzed by immunosequencing. On the study's bioinformatics: TCRs in the repertoires were compared against a reference library of SARS-CoV-2-specific TCRs that had been generated with the MIRA antigen-specificity platform. Breadth meant the fraction of unique TCRs that were SARS-CoV-2-associated, whereas depth meant the fraction of total T cells that were SARS-CoV-2-associated. Each spike-specific TCR was assigned to its reactive spike region and to a CD4 or CD8 class using the MIRA data. Log10-transformed breadth and depth values were compared by one-way ANOVA with Sidak's multiple comparisons tests. The table was pulled from immuneACCESS by TCRdb, which kept in-frame rearrangements only. Such tables lose some clones; where checked, under half of the loss comes from unresolved V genes, and the rest has no known cause. That table supplies the V and J calls and clone size; D and trimming were determined from the DNA. This sample is represented by 120,000 or so clones; around 87% of them were singletons. Approximately 3.3% of the sample belongs to the ten largest clones.

The time point label of this sample denotes: baseline before first vaccination. Vaccinee samples were obtained from the UK trials COV001 and COV002, which included a single-blind randomized controlled phase 2/3 trial of AZD1222 (ChAdOx1 nCoV-19) in healthy adults. For TCRbeta chain sequencing, PBMC samples from trial participants were taken at day 0 and at day 28 after the second dose. This receptor was identified in an adult in good health. Specimen: peripheral blood, collected on day 0 of AZD1222 vaccination.

The nucleotide sequence is given as TGTGCCAGCAGTTATAGTTGGGGGCGGGAGCCCCAGCATTTT. This gives the protein CASSYSWGREPQHF. In this chain, TRBV6-5 is recombined with TRBJ1-5; TRBD1 is a possible D gene, resting on 6 matching bases. V is pared back by 3 bases and J by 8 bases, with 14 bases lying between the germline termini. CDR1 and CDR2 are read off the germline V gene as MNHEY and SVGAGI. Taken from cysteine to phenylalanine, the CDR3 has 14 residues. The CDR3 DNA has 42 bases and is translated from base 1.